This T cell receptor beta chain was recovered during a study of monozygotic twins with inflammatory bowel disease (dated 2019 in TCRdb). As for the study more broadly: A total of about 28 monozygotic twin pairs were included in the full study, comprising nine German pairs (four IBD-concordant, five IBD-discordant) and 19 IBD-discordant Danish pairs. Disease-associated traits were sought mainly through comparisons between IBD patients and their genetically identical healthy co-twins within discordant pairs. Each individual had, on average, about 151 000 unique TCRalpha sequences and 181 000 unique TCRbeta sequences available for analysis.

From each donor, an approximately 2.3 ml peripheral blood sample was collected into PAXgene tubes and kept at -80 degrees C. Without T cell sorting, total RNA was isolated from whole blood using the PAXgene blood miRNA kit on an automated QIAcube. Peripheral blood from monozygotic twin pairs who were concordant or discordant for inflammatory bowel disease underwent deep TCRalpha and TCRbeta repertoire profiling using unique molecular barcoding. Smoking habits were recorded for all twin pairs, and individuals were classified as current, former or never smokers. As encoded in the germline V gene, CDR1 is MNHEY while CDR2 is SVGEGT. The CDR3 holds 13 amino acids from the cysteine to the phenylalanine. The nucleotide record is missing. On this clonotype: Its antigen is not yet known.

Overall study results and their limits: Background noise and inter-individual variability may have been introduced into the repertoires by the differing immunosuppressive treatments among patients. The analysis was unable to tell different T cell subtypes apart. A decrease in TCRbeta repertoire diversity, as measured by inverse Simpson index, was observed in IBD patients compared with their healthy co-twins. Repertoire similarity did not differ between concordant and discordant twins, which could be due to limited statistical power. Compared with healthy twins, IBD patients shared fewer clonotypes with other individuals, and the difference was most pronounced in patients with signs of disease activity. The results gave no support for a single strong signal or clonotype linked to IBD.

The library was produced with 5' RACE. For each TCR library, about 4,000 ng of total RNA was used. For each sample, cDNA synthesis with SMARTScribe reverse transcriptase was split into eight separate reactions. Unique molecular identifiers containing a 6-nucleotide sample barcode were introduced through template switching during cDNA synthesis. Amplification of TCRalpha and TCRbeta cDNA involved two nested PCRs of about 15 and 9 cycles, and each PCR was followed by bead purification. Before amplification, cDNA was treated with uracil DNA-glycosylase and purified using the QIAquick PCR purification kit. The second PCR added Illumina TruSeq-compatible adapters along with sample-specific barcodes. TapeStation and Qubit were used to check library quality and concentration, and 5 ng of each library was pooled. The pooled libraries were sequenced with 2 x 100 bp reads and custom sequencing primers on an Illumina HiSeq2500 single-index Rapid Run. Per the source publication's procedure: UMI-based consensus assembly with MiGEC version 1.2.6 was used to correct PCR and sequencing errors. MiXCR version 2.1.1 was used for V(D)J alignment, clonotype assembly and CDR3 extraction. Normalisation of gene usage, clonotype sharing and MAIT/NKT TCR abundance was achieved by analysing the top 1000, 10 000 and 20 000 clonotypes per sample. After downsampling to 27 000 UMIs, diversity was calculated as the inverse Simpson index using the vegan R package. Paired Mann-Whitney U tests on discordant twin pairs were used, with Benjamini-Hochberg multiple-testing correction. TCRdb reprocessed the reads and assigns one entry to each CDR3 protein sequence, leaving out DNA. These V and J calls rely on TCRdb rather than the paper's analysis. This sample's table contains about 160,000 distinct CDR3 sequences. Around 7% of the sample is in the top ten clones.

The rearrangement combines TRBV6-2 or TRBV6-3 with TRBJ2-7. What was sequenced was blood. This clonotype originated in a human donor with ulcerative colitis or Crohn's disease, or a healthy co-twin of an affected twin (not recorded which). The CDR3 region: CASSYGRLYEQYF.